The sequence of this T cell receptor beta chain was determined in a study of regulatory T cells in long-lasting Graves disease. Time point: newly diagnosed GD, antithyroid drugs for less than 3 months. With RNA extracted from PBMCs as input, the TCR library was made. Approximately 10-milliliter peripheral blood samples went into EDTA tubes. Trimming cost V 2 bases and J 4 bases; bases outside gene matches: 7. CDR1 is MDHEN, CDR2 SYDVKM, per germline. The CDR3 covers 16 residues. Library construction for TCR beta used iRepertoire HTBI primers and Arm-PCR of CDR3 regions. TCRdb re-derived calls from the multiplex PCR reads in MiXCR, one entry per CDR3 protein. Counted here are approximately 400,000 distinct CDR3 sequences, roughly 16% occurring once; the ten biggest clones make up 22%. Study-level findings and limits: Peripheral blood was the sole material, not thyroid tissue. Favored usage of TRBV28, TRBJ1-2 and TRBJ2-5 was recorded in persistent disease. Persistent patients had more shared public clonotypes (under 3,000) than new patients (about 970).

This clonotype has just a few counts. Its matching antigen is unknown. A much larger clone lies one base from this, so it may be a read error. The rearrangement joins TRBV28 to TRBJ1-4; 7 positions agree with TRBD1. This sequence was found in a female donor with Graves disease. The sample in question was peripheral blood mononuclear cells (PBMCs), obtained at new diagnosis, from a patient treated with antithyroid drugs. This chain's CDR3 is CASSLPRQGLNEKLFF. The CDR3 coding sequence is TGTGCCAGCAGTTTACCTCGACAGGGACTTAATGAAAAACTGTTTTTT. The full variable domain, rest sourced from reference TRBV28 and TRBJ1-4, is DVKVTQSSRYLVKRTGEKVFLECVQDMDHENMFWYRQDPGLGLRLIYFSYDVKMKEKGDIPEGYSVSREKKERFSLILESASTNQTSMYLCASSLPRQGLNEKLFFGSGTQLSVL.